The present T cell receptor (beta chain) was sequenced within a study of shared clonotypes between healthy human individuals. Researchers ran the assay at a deep level. Each PCR replicate from the sorted subsets contained about 210 ng DNA, which is 25,000 to 30,000 T cell genomes. TCRdb's table, derived via immunoSEQ multiplex PCR, lists solely in-frame clones and lacks some. The table has 950,000 to 1,200,000 clones, 70% to 80% seen once. In its sample, this clone was seen once. Germline V gene lookup returns CDR1 SGHRS and CDR2 YFSETQ. This CDR3 is 13 amino acids long. The junction had 5 bases not matched to a gene; V was cut back by 4 bases and J by 7 bases.

The rearrangement joins TRBV5-1 to TRBJ1-2, with 9 bases lining up with TRBD1. The sequence was obtained from a man between 18 and 35 years old in good health. Some clones in this sample may be carry-over from other donors' samples. Material: memory CD4+ T cells from PBMCs. Sample subset: CD45RA-negative fraction. The CDR3 coding sequence is TGCGCCAGCAGCGGGACAGGGATTTCTGGCTACACCTTC. This encodes CASSGTGISGYTF.